This TCR beta chain was identified in a study of T cell changes during pregnancy in multiple sclerosis. Germline V gene data show CDR1 as SGHVS and CDR2 as FQNEAQ. This CDR3 region has 13 residues. Trimming took 5 bases from V and 7 from J; bases not matched to a gene: 5. TCRdb's copy holds only in-frame clones and misses some; the assay was immunoSEQ multiplex PCR. The table includes over 70,000 clones, 75% to 95% detected once. Here the sequenced sample was peripheral blood, taken in the first trimester of pregnancy. The chain combines TRBV7-8 with TRBJ1-5, with 7 bases aligning to TRBD1. This sequence was found in a female donor in good health, enrolled as a control in a pregnancy study. Written as DNA, the CDR3 is TGTGCCAGCAGCGTGGACAGGAACCAGCCCCAGCATTTT. Translation gives CASSVDRNQPQHF.